A selection of T cell receptor beta chains follows, all from one sample in a study of shared clonotypes between healthy human individuals. TCRdb's table, derived via immunoSEQ multiplex PCR, lists solely in-frame clones and lacks some. Altogether around 1.4 million clones are present, 97% to 99% being singletons, with the ten largest covering about 0.35%. The source material was naive CD4+ T cells sorted from blood. All receptors come from a man aged 30 to 45 in good health. Each CDR3 is given with its conserved first and last residue. A D gene is named only where the DNA matches it firmly. Clone size is not always given. Where it is, it says once, few, many or a class for expanded clones.

J gene | V gene | D gene | clone size | CDR3 protein | CDR3 DNA
TRBJ2-1 | TRBV9 | . | . | CASSVTNSFGEVEQFF | TGTGCCAGCAGCGTAACCAATAGCTTCGGGGAGGTTGAGCAGTTCTTC
TRBJ1-2 | TRBV18 | TRBD1 | . | CASSPASPGTGSYGYTF | TGTGCCAGCTCCCCAGCGAGCCCCGGGACAGGGTCCTATGGCTACACCTTC
TRBJ2-5 | TRBV6-1 | . | . | CASSDVSPETQYF | TGTGCCAGCAGTGACGTATCTCCAGAGACCCAGTACTTC
TRBJ2-4 | TRBV5-4 | . | . | CASSLGSGSDIQYF | TGTGCCAGCAGCTTAGGGTCAGGGAGCGACATTCAGTACTTC
TRBJ1-2 | TRBV5-6 | . | . | CASSFYNRAPLDGYTF | TGTGCCAGCAGCTTCTATAACAGGGCCCCCCTAGACGGCTACACCTTC
TRBJ2-3 | TRBV7-9 | . | . | CASSRGKVTDTQYF | TGTGCCAGCAGTAGGGGCAAGGTCACAGATACGCAGTATTTT
TRBJ2-5 | TRBV9 | TRBD1 | . | CASSKARGQETQYF | TGTGCCAGCAGCAAAGCCAGGGGGCAAGAGACCCAGTACTTC
TRBJ1-2 | TRBV6-5 | TRBD1 | . | CATKTGQNGYTF | TGTGCCACCAAGACAGGGCAGAATGGCTACACCTTC
TRBJ2-7 | TRBV5-6 | . | . | CASSKLLMADSYEQYF | TGTGCCAGCAGCAAGTTGTTAATGGCTGACTCCTACGAGCAGTACTTC
TRBJ2-7 | TRBV2 | . | few | CASSEQSYEQYF | TGTGCCAGCAGTGAACAGTCCTACGAGCAGTACTTC
TRBJ2-6 | TRBV2 | TRBD1 | . | CASTARTGGSGANVLTF | TGTGCCAGCACCGCCCGGACAGGGGGCTCTGGGGCCAACGTCCTGACTTTC
TRBJ1-1 | TRBV19 | . | . | CASISGPLNTEAFF | TGTGCCAGTATTTCCGGTCCATTAAACACTGAAGCTTTCTTT
TRBJ2-1 | TRBV20-1 | . | . | CSARRANEQFF | TGCAGTGCAAGGAGGGCTAATGAGCAGTTCTTC
TRBJ2-2 | TRBV9 | TRBD1 | . | CASSVDLGQSSSGELFF | TGTGCCAGCAGCGTAGATTTGGGACAGAGTTCATCTGGGGAGCTGTTTTTT
TRBJ2-4 | TRBV11-2 | TRBD1 | . | CASSPTWTGGQSIQYF | TGTGCCAGCAGTCCTACTTGGACAGGGGGGCAGAGCATTCAGTACTTC
TRBJ2-7 | TRBV9 | . | . | CASSVEVERDEQYF | TGTGCCAGCAGCGTAGAGGTGGAACGGGACGAGCAGTACTTC
TRBJ2-4 | TRBV5-6 | TRBD1 | . | CASSLGQGADIQYF | TGTGCCAGCAGCCTGGGACAGGGGGCGGACATTCAGTACTTC
TRBJ2-5 | TRBV18 | . | once | CASSPSGWETQYF | TGTGCCAGCTCACCCTCAGGGTGGGAGACCCAGTACTTC
TRBJ2-1 | TRBV9 | . | . | CASSVESKPHEQFF | TGTGCCAGCAGCGTAGAGAGTAAGCCCCATGAGCAGTTCTTC
TRBJ1-2 | TRBV30 | TRBD1 | . | CAWSGTAGGSYGYTF | TGTGCCTGGAGTGGGACGGCAGGGGGCTCTTATGGCTACACCTTC
TRBJ2-2 | TRBV19 | . | . | CASKGFGELFF | TGTGCCAGTAAGGGTTTCGGGGAGCTGTTTTTT
TRBJ2-7 | TRBV7-9 | . | . | CALTTAGVSPHEQYF | TGTGCCCTTACAACAGCAGGTGTGTCGCCCCACGAGCAGTACTTC
TRBJ2-2 | TRBV28 | . | . | CAESTFVSGELFF | TGTGCAGAGAGTACATTCGTTTCCGGGGAGCTGTTTTTT
TRBJ2-7 | TRBV19 | TRBD1 | . | CASKGRGGPYEQYF | TGTGCCAGTAAGGGGCGAGGGGGCCCCTACGAGCAGTACTTC
TRBJ2-5 | TRBV14 | . | . | CASSLFSGQETQYF | TGTGCCAGCAGCCTCTTTAGCGGACAAGAGACCCAGTACTTC
TRBJ2-1 | TRBV14 | TRBD2 | . | CASSQAGLAGNEQFF | TGTGCCAGCAGCCAAGCTGGACTAGCGGGAAATGAGCAGTTCTTC
TRBJ2-1 | TRBV19 | . | . | CASSLTGLYEQFF | TGTGCCAGTAGTCTAACAGGGTTGTATGAGCAGTTCTTC
TRBJ2-6 | TRBV19 | TRBD1 | . | CASSPDRAGANVLTF | TGTGCCAGTAGTCCGGACAGGGCTGGGGCCAACGTCCTGACTTTC
TRBJ2-7 | TRBV19 | . | . | CASSSRPTYEQYF | TGTGCCAGTAGTTCCAGGCCAACCTACGAGCAGTACTTC
TRBJ1-2 | TRBV6-1 | TRBD1 | . | CASSSTGPSTF | TGTGCCAGCAGTTCGACAGGGCCTTCGACCTTC
TRBJ1-3 | TRBV10-2 | . | . | CASSAGAGNTIYF | TGCGCCAGCTCCGCAGGGGCTGGAAACACCATATATTTT
TRBJ2-5 | TRBV7-9 | TRBD2 | once | CASSSSGSVKTQYF | TGTGCCAGCAGCAGTAGCGGGAGTGTAAAGACCCAGTACTTC
TRBJ2-3 | TRBV5-1 | . | . | CASSLELGGTSYSTDTQYF | TGCGCCAGCAGCTTGGAGTTGGGGGGCACATCATATAGCACAGATACGCAGTATTTT
TRBJ2-7 | TRBV2 | TRBD2 | . | CASSASSGRFTYEQYF | TGTGCCAGCAGTGCATCTAGCGGGAGGTTTACCTACGAGCAGTACTTC
TRBJ1-5 | TRBV6-1 | . | . | CASRGVGNQPQHF | TGTGCCAGCCGTGGGGTGGGCAATCAGCCCCAGCATTTT
TRBJ2-5 | TRBV28 | . | . | CASRRQETQYF | TGTGCCAGCAGGCGTCAAGAGACCCAGTACTTC
TRBJ2-5 | TRBV9 | . | . | CASSVAWGAEETQYF | TGTGCCAGCAGCGTAGCCTGGGGGGCGGAAGAGACCCAGTACTTC
TRBJ2-7 | TRBV5-1 | . | . | CASSPAASETYEQYF | TGCGCCAGCAGCCCAGCCGCTAGCGAGACCTACGAGCAGTACTTC
TRBJ2-1 | TRBV13 | . | . | CASSLRPRSYNEQFF | TGTGCCAGCAGCTTGCGTCCGCGCTCCTACAATGAGCAGTTCTTC
TRBJ2-1 | TRBV10-3 | . | . | CAISAPLALRGNEQFF | TGTGCCATCTCCGCTCCCCTGGCCCTTAGGGGCAATGAGCAGTTCTTC